The 17 T cell receptor beta chains presented below share a single source sample, sequenced in a study of cytomegalovirus exposure and HLA in healthy donors. Amplification used 60 Vbeta primers and 13 Jbeta primers. Sequencing used immunoSEQ multiplex PCR; TCRdb keeps in-frame clones, though not all of them. Among about 190,000 clones listed, about 87% were seen once. Material: PBMCs. The receptors originated from a young man in good health and CMV-seronegative.

The chain carries TRBV28 and TRBJ1-2; perhaps TRBD1 as D (6 bases). CDR3 size: 14 residues. CDR1 is MDHEN, CDR2 SYDVKM, per germline. V lost 6 bases, J lost 0 bases, and 11 bases lay in between. CDR3 protein: CASSLRGTNYGYTF. DNA for the CDR3: TGTGCCAGCAGCTTGAGGGGGACTAACTATGGCTACACCTTC.

The gene calls are TRBV6-4 and TRBJ2-1; D might be TRBD2 (6 bases). The CDR3 is made up of 15 amino acids. From germline, CDR1 is MRHNA and CDR2 SNTAGT. Trimming removed 6 bases from V and 6 bases from J, with 18 bases in between. CDR3 bases: TGTGCCAGCAGCACTGGGGGGATACCCACCAATGAGCAGTTCTTC. Translating gives CASSTGGIPTNEQFF.

The sample holds a few counts of this clone. The rearrangement joins TRBV7-9 to TRBJ2-7; 9 nucleotides align to TRBD1. The CDR3 loop spans 18 amino acids. Germline assignment: CDR1 SEHNR and CDR2 FQNEAQ (reference sequence). Trimming at V came to 5 bases and at J to 4 bases, leaving 18 bases not matched to a gene. The DNA of the CDR3 is TGTGCCAGCAGCCTCGCCCGCACCCCGGGACAGGGTCTGTACGAGCAGTACTTC. Translated, it gives CASSLARTPGQGLYEQYF.

The chain is built from TRBV15 and TRBJ2-1; 10 bases are a match to TRBD2. V shed 1 base, J shed 8 bases, and the junction held 5 bases outside the gene matches. The CDR3 sequence is 15 residues long. CDR1 is LNHNV and CDR2 is YYDKDF in the germline V gene (reference sequence). CDR3 protein: CATSRVLAGLDEQFF. The CDR3 DNA sequence: TGTGCCACCAGCAGAGTACTAGCGGGGTTGGATGAGCAGTTCTTC.

This clone was picked up one time. This chain joins TRBV4-1 and TRBJ1-5; 8 nucleotides line up with TRBD1. Trimming at V came to 6 bases and at J to 6 bases, leaving 7 bases not matched to a gene. CDR1 and CDR2 (germline): MGHRA, YSYEKL. The CDR3 consists of 14 residues. As DNA, the CDR3 is TGCGCCAGCAGTTCCGGGACAGGTGCTCAGCCCCAGCATTTT. It translates to CASSSGTGAQPQHF.

The chain couples TRBV10-3 to TRBJ2-1, with D uncertain. Trimming took 4 bases from V and 5 from J, leaving 9 bases between them. The germline V gene encodes CDR1 ENHRY and CDR2 SYGVKD. The CDR3 extends over 13 amino acids. This CDR3 is CAISGVNHNEQFF. DNA for the CDR3: TGTGCCATCAGTGGCGTCAACCACAATGAGCAGTTCTTC.

The chain recombines TRBV10-3 with TRBJ2-1; 11 nucleotides align to TRBD1. The CDR3 has 15 amino acids. Germline CDR1 reads ENHRY; CDR2 reads SYGVKD. With 6 bases clipped from V and 3 bases from J, the junction kept 4 bases outside the gene matches. The CDR3: CAIRTGTGGYNEQFF. The CDR3 DNA follows: TGTGCCATCAGAACCGGGACAGGGGGCTACAATGAGCAGTTCTTC.

The rearrangement uses TRBV5-1 and TRBJ1-6, with TRBD1 matching over 11 bases. The CDR3 spans 15 residues. V trimming: 3 bases; J trimming: 9 bases; junction bases outside the gene matches: 5. Germline lookup yields CDR1 SGHRS and CDR2 YFSETQ. CDR3 in amino acids: CASSSSGQGASPLHF. Written as DNA, the CDR3 is TGCGCCAGCAGCTCCTCCGGACAGGGGGCTTCACCCCTCCACTTT.

This rearrangement joins TRBV28 to TRBJ2-1; 8 positions agree with TRBD2. This CDR3 has 15 amino acids. V lost 2 bases to trimming and J lost 8 bases; unmatched junction nucleotides: 8. Germline V gene lookup returns CDR1 MDHEN and CDR2 SYDVKM. CDR3 sequence: CASSLGKRGLDEQFF. The CDR3 nucleotides are TGTGCCAGCAGTTTAGGCAAGCGGGGGCTCGATGAGCAGTTCTTC.

The CDR3 sequence: CASSSAGETQYF. The CDR3 DNA sequence: TGCGCCAGCAGTTCTGCGGGGGAGACCCAGTACTTC. The chain recombines TRBV5-1 with TRBJ2-5, with a possible D match to TRBD2 (6 bases). CDR1 and CDR2 from the germline V gene are SGHRS and YFSETQ. V lost 5 bases, J lost 5 bases, and 10 bases lay in between. The CDR3 extends over 12 amino acids.

The DNA of the CDR3 is TGTGCCACCAGCAGAGAGGGGACAGGGGAGAGGGCTAATGAAAAACTGTTTTTT. Translation gives CATSREGTGERANEKLFF. The chain recombines TRBV15 with TRBJ1-4; 10 bases agree with TRBD1. J was trimmed by 3 bases and V by 0 bases; bases with no gene match: 7. The germline CDR1 and CDR2 sequences are LNHNV and YYDKDF (reference sequence). The CDR3 is 18 amino acids.

V is TRBV18 and J is TRBJ1-5; maybe TRBD1 (5 bases). The CDR3 has 15 residues. Deletions cut 2 bases from V and 4 bases from J, with 12 bases between. Germline V gene data show CDR1 as KGHSH and CDR2 as LQKENI. CDR3 region: CASSPGPGQNQPQHF. The CDR3 DNA reads as TGTGCCAGCTCACCAGGGCCAGGGCAAAATCAGCCCCAGCATTTT.

Written as DNA, the CDR3 is TGTGCCAGCAGTTTAACGAGTAATGAAAAACTGTTTTTT. Translated: CASSLTSNEKLFF. This sequence joins TRBV27 and TRBJ1-4; D call uncertain. V lost 2 bases, J lost 4 bases, and 5 bases lay in between. This CDR3 spans 13 amino acids. Germline V gene data show CDR1 as MNHEY and CDR2 as SMNVEV (reference sequence).

The chain combines TRBV30 with TRBJ2-7; D perhaps matches TRBD2 (6 bases). Germline V gene sequence: CDR1 GTSNPN, CDR2 SVGIG (reference sequence). The CDR3 totals 14 residues. Trimming stripped 7 bases from V and 4 bases from J, with 20 bases between. The CDR3 here is CASSNGASAYEQYF. The CDR3 nucleotides read TGTGCCTCTTCCAATGGGGCTAGCGCGTACGAGCAGTACTTC.

This chain connects TRBV27 to TRBJ1-2; D uncertain. There are 13 residues in the CDR3. The germline gives CDR1 MNHEY, CDR2 SMNVEV (reference sequence). With 3 bases removed from V and 8 bases from J, the gap between germline ends came to 13 bases. DNA of the CDR3: TGTGCCAGCAGTTTCCGAGACGGGAGGGGCTACACCTTC. This codes for CASSFRDGRGYTF.

The chain uses TRBV6-5 and TRBJ1-4, with 10 bases lining up with TRBD1. The CDR3 runs to 15 residues. The germline V gene encodes CDR1 MNHEY and CDR2 SVGAGI. J lost 8 bases, V lost 6 bases, and 9 bases had no gene match. The CDR3 loop is CASRATGTGEEKLFF. CDR3 nucleotide sequence: TGTGCCAGCAGGGCAACCGGGACAGGGGAAGAAAAACTGTTTTTT.

The rearrangement joins TRBV28 to TRBJ2-1; D is possibly TRBD1 (6 bases). This CDR3 is 15 amino acids long. Germline values: CDR1 MDHEN, CDR2 SYDVKM. The V and J ends lost 6 bases and 8 bases respectively, with 20 bases between them. In nucleotides, the CDR3 is TGTGCCAGCAGCGGAACAGGGACCTCATTGTATGAGCAGTTCTTC. Its translation: CASSGTGTSLYEQFF.